Below are 27 T cell receptor beta chains sequenced from a single sample in a study of blood T cell repertoires in COVID-19. This table comes from immunoSEQ multiplex PCR, and its TCRdb copy is limited to in-frame clones, with some not included. The data hold 120,000 or so clones, with approximately 90% observed a single time. The sample consisted of peripheral blood. The receptor source for this set is a woman in her 50s with acute or convalescent COVID-19.

The chain combines TRBV19 with TRBJ2-3; possible D gene TRBD2, 6 bases. The CDR3 runs to 14 residues. Germline loops: CDR1 LNHDA, CDR2 SQIVND (reference sequence). Trimming shortened V by 3 bases and J by 1 base, and 8 bases separated the two germline ends. CDR3 residues: CASSMAGRTDTQYF. The CDR3 DNA is TGTGCCAGTAGTATGGCGGGACGCACAGATACGCAGTATTTT. Variable domain in full (rest from reference TRBV19 and TRBJ2-3): DGGITQSPKYLFRKEGQNVTLSCEQNLNHDAMYWYRQDPGQGLRLIYYSQIVNDFQKGDIAEGYSVSREKKESFPLTVTSAQKNPTAFYLCASSMAGRTDTQYFGPGTRLTVL.

The V and J genes are TRBV2 and TRBJ2-7, with 10 positions matching TRBD1. Germline CDR1 and CDR2: SNHLY and FYNNEI. V lost 9 bases and J lost 3; bases outside the gene matches: 5. The CDR3 runs 13 residues. This CDR3 reads CARGTGERYEQYF. DNA for the CDR3: TGTGCCAGGGGGACAGGGGAACGCTACGAGCAGTACTTC.

This chain joins TRBV7-2 and TRBJ2-5; no clear D gene. V lost 0 bases, J lost 7 bases, and 6 bases lay in between. Germline V gives CDR1 SGHTA, CDR2 FQGNSA. This CDR3 has 12 residues. CDR3 nucleotide sequence: TGTGCCAGCAGCTTAGCGCGCGGGACCCAGTACTTC. It specifies CASSLARGTQYF. Variable domain in full (rest from reference TRBV7-2 and TRBJ2-5): GAGVSQSPSNKVTEKGKDVELRCDPISGHTALYWYRQSLGQGLEFLIYFQGNSAPDKSGLPSDRFSAERTGGSVSTLTIQRTQQEDSAVYLCASSLARGTQYFGPGTRLLVL.

This clone was seen just once. J is TRBJ2-1 and V is TRBV29-1, with D maybe TRBD1 (6 bases). This CDR3 is built from 12 residues. CDR1 and CDR2 from the germline V gene are SQVTM and ANQGSEA. The CDR3: CSVTGFYNEQFF. The CDR3 nucleotides read TGCAGTGTAACAGGGTTTTACAATGAGCAGTTCTTC.

A remark on this clone: The conserved phenylalanine or tryptophan normally closing the CDR3 is absent here, so this likely arose from a read error. No DNA is shown, since the ends of the CDR3 on it are uncertain; the CDR3 is the one TCRdb lists. The gene calls are TRBV21-1 and TRBJ2-7; the table assigns TRBD1, which was not confirmed against the DNA. TRBV21-1 is flagged as a pseudogene. Inclusive of both ends, the CDR3 amounts to 14 amino acids. The CDR3: CASSKRGDSRPQKA.

The chain recombines TRBV19 with TRBJ2-7; 13 bases map to TRBD2. This CDR3 has 15 residues. CDR1 and CDR2 from the germline V gene are LNHDA and SQIVND (reference sequence). J lost 1 base, V lost 4 bases, and 1 base had no gene match. In nucleotides, the CDR3 is TGTGCCAGTAGTAGGACTAGCGGGAGTTCCTACGAGCAGTACTTC. This gives the protein CASSRTSGSSYEQYF.

V usage is TRBV18 and J usage is TRBJ1-4; D is unresolved. The CDR3 length is 14 residues. Germline V gives CDR1 KGHSH, CDR2 LQKENI. Trimming pared 3 bases from V and 7 bases from J, leaving 12 bases between. CDR3 bases: TGTGCCAGCTCACCCTCGGTTCCTGGTGAAAAACTGTTTTTT. It specifies CASSPSVPGEKLFF. The whole variable domain, filled in from reference TRBV18 and TRBJ1-4, reads NAGVMQNPRHLVRRRGQEARLRCSPMKGHSHVYWYRQLPEEGLKFMVYLQKENIIDESGMPKERFSAEFPKEGPSILRIQQVVRGDSAAYFCASSPSVPGEKLFFGSGTQLSVL.

V usage is TRBV5-1 and J usage is TRBJ1-2; no clear D. This CDR3 spans 13 amino acids. Trimming took 1 base from V and 4 from J, leaving 8 bases between them. The germline V gene has CDR1 SGHRS and CDR2 YFSETQ. CDR3 sequence (DNA): TGCGCCAGCAGCTTGTCCCCCAGCTATGGCTACACCTTC. Translating it yields CASSLSPSYGYTF. The full variable domain, its missing parts supplied by reference TRBV5-1 and TRBJ1-2, is KAGVTQTPRYLIKTRGQQVTLSCSPISGHRSVSWYQQTPGQGLQFLFEYFSETQRNKGNFPGRFSGRQFSNSRSEMNVSTLELGDSALYLCASSLSPSYGYTFGSGTRLTVV.

The V call is TRBV6-5, the J call TRBJ1-2, with 7 bases aligning to TRBD1. Germline V gene lookup returns CDR1 MNHEY and CDR2 SVGAGI. The CDR3 is 14 residues long. The trim removed 6 bases at V and 4 bases at J, leaving 8 bases unmatched. CDR3: CASRAGQLLYGYTF. The CDR3 bases are TGTGCCAGCAGGGCGGGACAGCTCCTCTATGGCTACACCTTC.

The V gene is TRBV6-5, the J gene TRBJ2-3; 7 bases line up with TRBD1. V shed 6 bases, J shed 0 bases, and the junction held 3 bases outside the gene matches. The CDR3 sequence is 14 residues long. Germline CDR1 MNHEY, CDR2 SVGAGI. The CDR3 sequence: CASRLGQSTDTQYF. The CDR3 DNA is TGTGCCAGCAGGTTGGGACAGAGCACAGATACGCAGTATTTT.

This clone has more than one count but fewer than ten. The rearrangement uses TRBV7-9 and TRBJ2-7, with 8 bases that match TRBD2. The CDR3 is 18 residues long. Trimming took 5 bases from V and 0 from J; bases not matched to a gene: 15. CDR1 is SEHNR and CDR2 is FQNEAQ in the germline V gene (reference sequence). CDR3 sequence (DNA): TGTGCCAGCAGCCCATTCCCCCTAACTAGCGGAAGCTCCTACGAGCAGTACTTC. This translates into CASSPFPLTSGSSYEQYF. Supplemented by reference TRBV7-9 and TRBJ2-7, the full variable domain reads DTGVSQNPRHKITKRGQNVTFRCDPISEHNRLYWYRQTLGQGPEFLTYFQNEAQLEKSRLLSDRFSAERPKGSFSTLEIQRTEQGDSAMYLCASSPFPLTSGSSYEQYFGPGTRLTVT.

This sequence joins TRBV19 and TRBJ1-3; 9 bases map to TRBD1. CDR1 LNHDA and CDR2 SQIVND come from the germline V gene (reference sequence). J was trimmed by 4 bases and V by 6 bases; bases with no gene match: 4. This CDR3 is 14 amino acids long. The CDR3 DNA follows: TGTGCCAGTAGACAGGGGGCCAGCGGAAACACCATATATTTT. It yields the protein CASRQGASGNTIYF.

V is TRBV15 and J is TRBJ2-2; no definite D call. Germline CDR1 and CDR2: LNHNV and YYDKDF (reference sequence). V was clipped by 0 bases and J by 7 bases, with 9 bases between them. The CDR3 contains 14 residues. The CDR3 region has the DNA TGTGCCACCAGCAGAGATCTGGCTGGCGGGGAGCTGTTTTTT. It is translated as CATSRDLAGGELFF.

This rearrangement joins TRBV5-1 to TRBJ1-1, with 8 positions matching TRBD1. The germline V gene has CDR1 SGHRS and CDR2 YFSETQ. The CDR3 loop spans 15 amino acids. Germline trimming cut 4 bases from V and 2 bases from J; bases unmatched to any gene: 7. The CDR3 DNA sequence: TGCGCCAGCAGCAAACCGGGACAGGCCAACACTGAAGCTTTCTTT. Amino acid sequence: CASSKPGQANTEAFF.

The chain couples TRBV6-5 to TRBJ1-1; D is uncertain. Looked up from germline, CDR1 is MNHEY and CDR2 is SVGAGI. The CDR3 runs to 15 residues. V lost 4 bases to trimming and J lost 0 bases, with 12 bases between them. CDR3 sequence (DNA): TGTGCCAGCAGTTTTTACAGAACCTTGAACACTGAAGCTTTCTTT. It encodes CASSFYRTLNTEAFF.

The chain is built from TRBV18 and TRBJ2-5; 9 positions match TRBD2. V lost 3 bases and J lost 1; bases outside the gene matches: 18. The CDR3 loop spans 20 amino acids. Germline lookup yields CDR1 KGHSH and CDR2 LQKENI. CDR3 DNA sequence: TGTGCCAGCTCACCGCGCAGGGCGACTAGCGGCGGCCAAGTCCAAGAGACCCAGTACTTC. Translation: CASSPRRATSGGQVQETQYF. Full variable domain (missing parts from reference TRBV18 and TRBJ2-5): NAGVMQNPRHLVRRRGQEARLRCSPMKGHSHVYWYRQLPEEGLKFMVYLQKENIIDESGMPKERFSAEFPKEGPSILRIQQVVRGDSAAYFCASSPRRATSGGQVQETQYFGPGTRLLVL.

J is TRBJ1-1 and V is TRBV5-1; no definite D call. Trimming took off 0 bases at V and 0 bases at J, with 12 bases between the two ends. Germline CDR1 SGHRS, CDR2 YFSETQ. This CDR3 comprises 16 residues. The CDR3 region is CASSLGLVALNTEAFF. As DNA, the CDR3 is TGCGCCAGCAGCTTGGGATTGGTGGCACTGAACACTGAAGCTTTCTTT.

V gene TRBV27 combines with J gene TRBJ1-1, with 7 bases identical to TRBD1. Trimming removed 5 bases from V and 7 bases from J; junction bases left unmatched: 16. The CDR3 is made up of 16 amino acids. In germline, CDR1 is MNHEY, CDR2 SMNVEV (reference sequence). This chain's CDR3 is CASSRGTAQATFEAFF. CDR3 coding DNA: TGTGCCAGCAGTAGGGGGACAGCTCAAGCGACTTTTGAAGCTTTCTTT.

This chain uses TRBV12-3 or TRBV12-4 with TRBJ1-5; the D gene is possibly TRBD1 (6 bases). Between the trimmed V and J ends, which lost 3 bases and 7 bases, there was a span of 10 bases. This CDR3 has 13 amino acids. CDR3 bases: TGTGCCAGCAGTTTGAAGGGGGAGCAGCCCCAGCATTTT. Translated, it gives CASSLKGEQPQHF.

The chain is built from TRBV7-2 and TRBJ1-6; perhaps TRBD1 as D (6 bases). The germline V gene has CDR1 SGHTA and CDR2 FQGNSA. This CDR3 region has 16 residues. The germline V and J ends were trimmed by 0 bases and 5 bases, with 11 bases remaining between them. The CDR3 loop reads CASSLAGTRDNSPLHF. DNA of the CDR3: TGTGCCAGCAGCTTAGCCGGGACACGAGATAATTCACCCCTCCACTTT.

The chain carries TRBV9 and TRBJ1-3, with TRBD1 identical over 7 bases. Germline-derived CDR1 and CDR2 are SGDLS and YYNGEE. CDR3 length equals 15 residues. Losses at the gene ends were 0 bases for V and 6 bases for J; bases not matched to a gene: 6. CDR3 sequence reads: CASSVGQGRTNTIYF. CDR3 sequence (DNA): TGTGCCAGCAGCGTAGGACAGGGCCGTACAAACACCATATATTTT.

J is TRBJ2-5 and V is TRBV19; D not resolved. The V gene lost 4 bases and the J gene lost 1 base, with 10 bases spanning the gap. Germline V gene sequence: CDR1 LNHDA, CDR2 SQIVND (reference sequence). The CDR3 has 14 residues. The CDR3 reads CASSNRHPQETQYF. In DNA, the CDR3 is TGTGCCAGTAGTAACCGACATCCCCAAGAGACCCAGTACTTC.

This clone was recorded once. The same CDR3 also results from other DNA sequences found in this sample. The chain carries TRBV12-3 or TRBV12-4 and TRBJ1-5; perhaps TRBD1 as D (5 bases). The CDR3 is 13 residues long. The V end lost 3 bases, the J end lost 5 bases, and 8 bases lay between the germline ends. The CDR3 DNA reads TGTGCCAGCAGTTTGCAGGGCGATCAGCCCCAGCATTTT. Translated, it gives CASSLQGDQPQHF.

The CDR3 here is CASSPGWLSGKSYNEQFF. Written as DNA, the CDR3 is TGCGCCAGCAGCCCCGGTTGGCTTAGCGGGAAATCCTACAATGAGCAGTTCTTC. The chain combines TRBV5-1 with TRBJ2-1; 8 positions match TRBD2. Germline V CDR1 and CDR2: SGHRS, YFSETQ. This CDR3 has 18 residues. The junction had 13 bases not matched to a gene; V was cut back by 4 bases and J by 1 base.

V is TRBV27 and J is TRBJ2-7; 9 nucleotides line up with TRBD1. Germline V CDR1 and CDR2: MNHEY, SMNVEV (reference sequence). J lost 4 bases, V lost 4 bases, and 8 bases had no gene match. The CDR3 covers 15 residues. The CDR3 coding sequence is TGTGCCAGCAGTTCCCCCGGGACAGGGAGGTACGAGCAGTACTTC. The encoded protein is CASSSPGTGRYEQYF.

This clone was seen a few times. The chain is built from TRBV5-1 and TRBJ1-3; the D gene is possibly TRBD1 (5 bases). Between the trimmed V and J ends, which lost 5 bases and 2 bases, there was a span of 20 bases. The CDR3 extends over 17 amino acids. Germline V CDR1 and CDR2: SGHRS, YFSETQ. The chain's CDR3 is CASSRDGAPGPGNTIYF. The CDR3 bases are TGCGCCAGCAGTCGTGATGGGGCCCCAGGCCCTGGAAACACCATATATTTT.

V usage is TRBV19 and J usage is TRBJ1-5; D is possibly TRBD1 (5 bases). Per the germline V gene, CDR1 is LNHDA and CDR2 is SQIVND (reference sequence). This CDR3 has 15 amino acids. The V and J ends lost 6 bases and 4 bases respectively, with 16 bases between them. CDR3 coding DNA: TGTGCCAGTAGGTCCCAGGGCGGGGGTAATCAGCCCCAGCATTTT. Amino acid sequence: CASRSQGGGNQPQHF.